The next 25 T cell receptor beta chains were all read from a single sample in a study of blood T cell repertoires in COVID-19. This table comes from immunoSEQ multiplex PCR, and its TCRdb copy is limited to in-frame clones, with some not included. This table has some 150,000 clones, 81% appearing once. Sequencing input: peripheral blood. These receptors all come from a woman in her fifties or sixties with active or convalescent COVID-19.

This chain links TRBV5-1 with TRBJ2-1; D possibly corresponds to TRBD2 (5 bases). This CDR3 contains 17 residues. Germline lookup yields CDR1 SGHRS and CDR2 YFSETQ. Trimming stripped 2 bases from V and 6 bases from J, with 21 bases between. The CDR3, as DNA: TGCGCCAGCAGCTTTCGACGACGGACGGGGAATAGCAATGAGCAGTTCTTC. It encodes CASSFRRRTGNSNEQFF.

The chain carries TRBV18 and TRBJ2-2; D possibly corresponds to TRBD2 (6 bases). Between the trimmed V and J ends, which lost 0 bases and 4 bases, there was a span of 9 bases. CDR3 length: 15 residues. Germline CDR1 KGHSH, CDR2 LQKENI. CDR3 loop: CASSPPSGSTGELFF. The CDR3 bases are TGTGCCAGCTCACCACCTAGCGGCTCCACCGGGGAGCTGTTTTTT.

The chain combines TRBV6-5 with TRBJ2-2; weak D call: TRBD2 (9 bases). Germline V gene lookup returns CDR1 MNHEY and CDR2 SVGAGI. Trimming removed 10 bases at V and 8 bases at J, with 20 bases between. The CDR3 covers 14 residues. CDR3 bases: TGTGCCACCCAGGGGGCGGGAGGGCCAGGGGAGCTGTTTTTT. This sequence encodes CATQGAGGPGELFF.

The chain carries TRBV5-1 and TRBJ2-1, with 10 bases that match TRBD1. Germline V gene lookup returns CDR1 SGHRS and CDR2 YFSETQ. The J segment lost 6 bases and the V segment lost 2 bases, leaving 5 bases of the junction unmatched. The CDR3 runs 15 residues. The CDR3 DNA is TGCGCCAGCAGCTTTTTTAGGACAGGGGGCAATGAGCAGTTCTTC. This encodes CASSFFRTGGNEQFF. The full variable domain, completed using reference TRBV5-1 and TRBJ2-1, is KAGVTQTPRYLIKTRGQQVTLSCSPISGHRSVSWYQQTPGQGLQFLFEYFSETQRNKGNFPGRFSGRQFSNSRSEMNVSTLELGDSALYLCASSFFRTGGNEQFFGPGTRLTVL.

This chain joins TRBV19 and TRBJ2-1; 7 bases map to TRBD2. The germline V gene encodes CDR1 LNHDA and CDR2 SQIVND (reference sequence). Trimming cost V 7 bases and J 5 bases; bases outside gene matches: 8. The CDR3 is 14 residues long. CDR3 bases: TGTGCCAGTAAAGAACTAGCGAGAGACAATGAGCAGTTCTTC. The encoded protein is CASKELARDNEQFF. Supplemented by reference TRBV19 and TRBJ2-1, the full variable domain reads DGGITQSPKYLFRKEGQNVTLSCEQNLNHDAMYWYRQDPGQGLRLIYYSQIVNDFQKGDIAEGYSVSREKKESFPLTVTSAQKNPTAFYLCASKELARDNEQFFGPGTRLTVL.

The chain employs TRBV18 and TRBJ1-1; D gene ambiguous. The CDR3 totals 12 residues. Germline V lookup: CDR1 KGHSH, CDR2 LQKENI. V lost 3 bases and J 6 bases, leaving 8 bases between the germline ends. CDR3 protein: CASSPSSPEAFF. The CDR3 DNA sequence: TGTGCCAGCTCACCTTCTAGCCCTGAAGCTTTCTTT.

As for this clone: Mismatch with germline at one junction end may stem from a read error. The chain carries TRBV18 and TRBJ1-6; D uncertain. This CDR3 region has 16 residues. Germline V gene lookup returns CDR1 KGHSH and CDR2 LQKENI. This CDR3 reads CASSSPYSEPNSPLHF. The CDR3 nucleotides read TGTGCCAGCTCATCACCCTACAGTGAGCCTAATTCACCCCTCCACTTT.

This chain joins TRBV28 and TRBJ1-1; D is perhaps TRBD1 (5 bases). CDR1 MDHEN and CDR2 SYDVKM come from the germline V gene. This CDR3 has 12 amino acids. V gave up 4 bases and J gave up 4 bases, with 7 bases separating them. In DNA form, the CDR3 reads TGTGCCAGCAGTTCGGGGGTCACTGAAGCTTTCTTT. Its protein is CASSSGVTEAFF.

This clone turned up a few times. This chain connects TRBV12-3 or TRBV12-4 to TRBJ1-2; D not resolved. V lost 8 bases and J lost 4, with 11 bases in between. This CDR3 contains 12 residues. In DNA form, the CDR3 reads TGTGCCAGCTTAAGGGCGGGCTATGGCTACACCTTC. It specifies CASLRAGYGYTF.

This clone has just one count. This rearrangement joins TRBV6-5 to TRBJ2-7; 9 bases agree with TRBD1. Germline loops: CDR1 MNHEY, CDR2 SVGAGI. This CDR3 has 14 amino acids. The V segment lost 10 bases and the J segment 3 bases; nucleotides outside the gene matches: 10. CDR3 bases: TGTGCCATTACCCCGGACAGGGGCGACTACGAGCAGTACGTC. It codes for CAITPDRGDYEQYV.

In DNA, the CDR3 is TGTGCCACCAGTGATGCGAGCTCCTACGAGCAGTACTTC. Residues: CATSDASSYEQYF. J is TRBJ2-7 and V is TRBV24-1; D is ambiguous. This CDR3 is built from 13 residues. The germline gives CDR1 KGHDR, CDR2 SFDVKD. V shed 3 bases and J shed 0 bases, with 5 bases lying between them.

The chain couples TRBV24-1 to TRBJ2-5; possibly TRBD1 for D (5 bases). Germline CDR1 and CDR2: KGHDR and SFDVKD. The V gene lost 3 bases and the J gene lost 4 bases, with 14 bases spanning the gap. The CDR3 is made up of 15 amino acids. Here the CDR3 DNA reads TGTGCCACCAGTGATCCAGGGCCTGATGGAGAGACCCAGTACTTC. Its translation: CATSDPGPDGETQYF.

The chain employs TRBV7-6 and TRBJ2-2; 7 bases agree with TRBD2. The CDR3 runs to 15 residues. The V gene end was trimmed by 5 bases and the J gene end by 4 bases; junction bases not matched to a gene: 7. Germline V gives CDR1 SGHVS, CDR2 FNYEAQ. The CDR3 loop reads CASSGTGGSTGELFF. CDR3 DNA sequence: TGTGCCAGCAGCGGGACGGGGGGTAGCACCGGGGAGCTGTTTTTT.

Only a few counts were recorded for this clone. The chain uses TRBV7-9 and TRBJ2-1, with a tentative D call TRBD1 (6 bases). Trimming left V 1 base short and J 6 bases short, with 13 bases between. Germline V gives CDR1 SEHNR, CDR2 FQNEAQ (reference sequence). The CDR3 is 15 amino acids. Written as DNA, the CDR3 is TGTGCCAGCAGCTTAGTTACCGGGACACTCAATGAGCAGTTCTTC. Translating it yields CASSLVTGTLNEQFF.

The chain combines TRBV18 with TRBJ2-1; 9 positions agree with TRBD1. The CDR3 extends over 15 amino acids. V shed 3 bases and J 6 bases; nucleotides not matched to a gene: 6. Germline assignment: CDR1 KGHSH and CDR2 LQKENI. The CDR3 nucleotides read TGTGCCAGCTCACCGGGACAGGGTGTGGGCAATGAGCAGTTCTTC. Translating it yields CASSPGQGVGNEQFF.

CDR3 region: CASSDPRRDRNGGYGYTF. CDR3 DNA: TGTGCCAGCAGTGACCCTCGCCGGGACAGGAACGGAGGATATGGCTACACCTTC. The V and J genes are TRBV25-1 and TRBJ1-2; 8 bases match TRBD1. This CDR3 has 18 residues. Losses at the gene ends were 3 bases for V and 5 bases for J; bases not matched to a gene: 17. The V gene's germline CDR1 is MGHDK and CDR2 SYGVNS.

This clone was detected only once. The J gene is TRBJ1-5, the V gene TRBV5-5, with D tentatively TRBD1 (6 bases). With 0 bases removed from V and 3 bases from J, the gap between germline ends came to 10 bases. The CDR3 is 15 amino acids. Germline V CDR1 and CDR2: SGHKS, YYEKEE (reference sequence). The CDR3 loop is CASSLAGAPNQPQHF. In nucleotides, the CDR3 is TGTGCCAGCAGCTTGGCAGGGGCCCCCAATCAGCCCCAGCATTTT.

This clone showed up just once. The chain links TRBV27 to TRBJ2-5; 7 bases are shared with TRBD1. The ends lost 2 bases at V and 1 base at J; junction bases unmatched: 7. The CDR3 totals 16 residues. Germline V lookup: CDR1 MNHEY, CDR2 SMNVEV (reference sequence). CDR3 amino acids: CASSLTHRDSQETQYF. CDR3 in DNA: TGTGCCAGCAGTTTAACCCATAGGGACAGCCAAGAGACCCAGTACTTC.

The chain links TRBV4-2 to TRBJ1-1; no clear D. The V and J ends lost 1 base and 1 base respectively, with 10 bases between them. The CDR3 covers 15 residues. The germline V gene encodes CDR1 LGHNA and CDR2 YNFKEQ. The CDR3 bases are TGTGCCAGCAGCCAAGTTTCAAAATCGAACACTGAAGCTTTCTTT. Its protein is CASSQVSKSNTEAFF.

The chain carries TRBV11-2 and TRBJ2-5; the match to TRBD2 covers 9 bases. Germline lookup yields CDR1 SGHAT and CDR2 FQNNGV. CDR3 size: 16 residues. J lost 4 bases, V lost 4 bases, and 10 bases had no gene match. The CDR3: CASSSLAGVITETQYF. The CDR3 nucleotides are TGTGCCAGCAGCTCTTTAGCGGGAGTGATTACAGAGACCCAGTACTTC.

As DNA, the CDR3 is TGTGCCAGCAGCCTCCGACTCGAATCCCCACAAGATACGCAGTATTTT. It encodes CASSLRLESPQDTQYF. The chain links TRBV11-2 to TRBJ2-3; no firm D call. The CDR3 has 16 amino acids. CDR1 and CDR2 from the germline V gene are SGHAT and FQNNGV. The V gene lost 5 bases and the J gene lost 5 bases, with 20 bases spanning the gap.

The rearrangement uses TRBV2 and TRBJ2-7; TRBD2 matches 9 bases. Germline CDR1 and CDR2: SNHLY and FYNNEI. The J segment lost 7 bases and the V segment lost 8 bases, leaving 6 bases of the junction unmatched. The CDR3 totals 12 residues. DNA of the CDR3: TGTGCCAGCTCATCTAGCGGGGTAGAGCAGTACGTC. Residues: CASSSSGVEQYV.

This clone has just one count. The chain combines TRBV3-1 (or the pseudogene TRBV3-2) with TRBJ2-3, with 9 nucleotides matching TRBD2. CDR3 length: 16 amino acids. V trimming: 2 bases; J trimming: 4 bases; junction bases outside the gene matches: 7. Per the germline V gene, CDR1 is LGHDT and CDR2 is YNNKEL (reference sequence). For the CDR3, the DNA is TGTGCCAGCAGCCAATCTGACGGCGGGAGGGCAGATACGCAGTATTTT. It encodes CASSQSDGGRADTQYF.

The chain employs TRBV5-1 and TRBJ1-1; TRBD1 aligns across 12 bases. CDR1 is SGHRS, CDR2 YFSETQ, per germline. V gave up 2 bases and J gave up 5 bases; unmatched junction bases: 10. This CDR3 has 17 amino acids. The CDR3 DNA sequence: TGCGCCAGCAGCTTTCAAGGGACAGGGGGCGCGAGGACTGAAGCTTTCTTT. Residues: CASSFQGTGGARTEAFF.

The chain joins TRBV5-4 to TRBJ2-3; tentatively, D is TRBD2 (6 bases). Germline-derived CDR1 and CDR2 are SGHNT and YYREEE (reference sequence). The CDR3 is 16 residues long. The V end was cut by 1 base, the J end by 2 bases, with 14 bases between. The CDR3 is CASSLIRGRNTDTQYF. CDR3 DNA sequence: TGTGCCAGCAGCTTGATACGGGGGAGAAACACAGATACGCAGTATTTT.